Detailed here is one TCR beta chain. The CDR3 is made up of 13 amino acids. Per germline, CDR1 WSHSY and CDR2 SAAADI. V lost 5 bases, J lost 8 bases, and 15 bases lay in between. Profiled with immunoSEQ multiplex PCR; TCRdb holds only in-frame clones, not every one. The table lists 11,000 to 15,000 clones, 77% of them singletons, with about a sixth in the top ten. The record originates from a study of control samples from healthy donors and cancer patients. The chain couples TRBV10-2 to TRBJ1-2, with D unclear. Sequenced: formalin-fixed, paraffin-embedded tissue. This sequence was found in a female donor with lung cancer. The CDR3 DNA reads as TGCGCCAGCAGTTGGGTAGGGTTCGACGGCTACACCTTC. This encodes CASSWVGFDGYTF.